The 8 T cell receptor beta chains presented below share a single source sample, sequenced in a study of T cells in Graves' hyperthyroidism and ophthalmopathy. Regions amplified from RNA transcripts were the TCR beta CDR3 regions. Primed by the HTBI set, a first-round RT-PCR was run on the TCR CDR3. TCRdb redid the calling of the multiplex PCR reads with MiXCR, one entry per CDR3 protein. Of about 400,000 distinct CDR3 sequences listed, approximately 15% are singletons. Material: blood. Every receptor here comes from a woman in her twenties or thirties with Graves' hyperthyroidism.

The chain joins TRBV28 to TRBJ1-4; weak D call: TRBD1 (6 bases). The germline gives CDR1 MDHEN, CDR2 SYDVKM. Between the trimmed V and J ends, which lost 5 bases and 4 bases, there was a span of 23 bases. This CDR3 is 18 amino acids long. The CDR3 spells CASSTHPSGGRINEKLFF. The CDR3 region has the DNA TGTGCCAGCAGTACCCACCCGAGTGGGGGGCGGATTAATGAAAAACTGTTTTTT. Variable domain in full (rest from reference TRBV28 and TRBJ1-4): DVKVTQSSRYLVKRTGEKVFLECVQDMDHENMFWYRQDPGLGLRLIYFSYDVKMKEKGDIPEGYSVSREKKERFSLILESASTNQTSMYLCASSTHPSGGRINEKLFFGSGTQLSVL.

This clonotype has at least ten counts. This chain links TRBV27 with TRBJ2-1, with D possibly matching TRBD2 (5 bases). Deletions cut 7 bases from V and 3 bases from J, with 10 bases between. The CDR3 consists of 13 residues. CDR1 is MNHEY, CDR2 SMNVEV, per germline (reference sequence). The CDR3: CASTGKVYNEQFF. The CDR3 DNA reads TGTGCCAGCACCGGGAAAGTCTACAATGAGCAGTTCTTC.

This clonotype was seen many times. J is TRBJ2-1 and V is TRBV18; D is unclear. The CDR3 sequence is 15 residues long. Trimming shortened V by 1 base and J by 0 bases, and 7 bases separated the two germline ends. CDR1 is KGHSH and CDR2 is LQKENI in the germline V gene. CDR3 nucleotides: TGTGCCAGCTCACCACTTCCTGGCTCCTACAATGAGCAGTTCTTC. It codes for CASSPLPGSYNEQFF.

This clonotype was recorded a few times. The CDR3 nucleotides are TGTGCCAGCAAAGGACTAGCGGGACCCTTCCAGTATTTT. Amino acid sequence: CASKGLAGPFQYF. The V gene is TRBV27, the J gene TRBJ2-3; 12 bases are shared with TRBD2. V shed 7 bases, J shed 12 bases, and the junction held 8 bases outside the gene matches. CDR1 MNHEY and CDR2 SMNVEV come from the germline V gene (reference sequence). This CDR3 comprises 13 residues.

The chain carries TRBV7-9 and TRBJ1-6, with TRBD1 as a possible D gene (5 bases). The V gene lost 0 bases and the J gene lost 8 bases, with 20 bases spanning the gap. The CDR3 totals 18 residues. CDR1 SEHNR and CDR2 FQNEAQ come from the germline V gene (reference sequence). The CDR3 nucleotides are TGTGCCAGCAGCTTAGCCCTTCCGGGACTGTTGGGCCATTCACCCCTCCACTTT. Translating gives CASSLALPGLLGHSPLHF.

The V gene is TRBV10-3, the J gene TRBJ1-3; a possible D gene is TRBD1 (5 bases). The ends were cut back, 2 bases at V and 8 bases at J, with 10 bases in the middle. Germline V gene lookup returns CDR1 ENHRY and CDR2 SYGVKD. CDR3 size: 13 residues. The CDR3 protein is CAISEGQADTIYF. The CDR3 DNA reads TGTGCCATCAGTGAGGGACAAGCGGACACCATATATTTT.

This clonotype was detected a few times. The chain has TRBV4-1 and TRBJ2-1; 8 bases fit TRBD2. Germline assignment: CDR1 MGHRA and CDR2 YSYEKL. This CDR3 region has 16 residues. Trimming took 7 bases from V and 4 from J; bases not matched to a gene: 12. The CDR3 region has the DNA TGCGCCAGCAACCCAACCACTAGCGGAATTTACAATGAGCAGTTCTTC. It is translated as CASNPTTSGIYNEQFF.

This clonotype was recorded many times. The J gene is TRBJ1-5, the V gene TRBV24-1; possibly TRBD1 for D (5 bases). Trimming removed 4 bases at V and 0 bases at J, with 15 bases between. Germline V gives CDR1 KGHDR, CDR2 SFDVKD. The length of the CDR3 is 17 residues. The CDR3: CATSDPQDTDSNQPQHF. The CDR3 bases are TGTGCCACCAGTGACCCTCAGGACACCGATAGCAATCAGCCCCAGCATTTT.